The entry below describes one T cell receptor (beta chain). The data were taken from a study of control samples from healthy donors and cancer patients. The V gene's germline CDR1 is SGHNT and CDR2 YENEEA. The CDR3 runs 13 residues. V lost 2 bases and J 1 base, leaving 0 bases between the germline ends. Sequencing used immunoSEQ multiplex PCR; TCRdb keeps in-frame clones, though not all of them. Among around 100,000 clones listed, roughly 94% were seen once. This clonotype was obtained from a woman between 18 and 29 years old in good health. The sample comprised blood. V and J are TRBV11-3 and TRBJ2-6; unclear D gene. DNA for the CDR3: TGTGCCAGCAGCTTATCTGGGGCCAACGTCCTGACTTTC. Its translation: CASSLSGANVLTF.